The present TCR beta chain was sequenced within a study of T cells after yellow fever vaccination. Trimming took 8 bases from V and 8 from J; bases not matched to a gene: 13. The CDR3 runs to 16 residues. This clonotype was recorded a few times. Conversion of TCR transcripts into cDNA relied on 5'RACE template switching, which added a universal primer site and UMIs. TCRdb re-analysed the 5' RACE reads in MiXCR, keeping a single row per CDR3 protein. Of some 350,000 distinct CDR3 sequences listed, around 4.1% were seen once; the top ten hold approximately 24%. Sequences were derived from PBMCs, sampled 5 days after the yellow fever booster vaccination. J is TRBJ1-6 and V is TRBV12-3 or TRBV12-4; 9 positions agree with TRBD1. This clonotype was sampled from a man aged 18-30 years who received the YFV17D yellow fever vaccine. DNA for the CDR3: TGTGCCAGCCGAAACGAGAAGACAGGGGGTGATTCACCCCTCCACTTT. It specifies CASRNEKTGGDSPLHF.